Shown below are 4 T cell receptor beta chains from a single sample sequenced in a study of shared clonotypes between healthy human individuals. Libraries were prepared by immunoSEQ multiplex PCR; TCRdb keeps only in-frame clonotypes and omits some of them. The repertoire holds around 2.1 million clones, about 93% seen once, with more than 1.5% in the top ten. Naive CD8 populations comprised CD45RO-negative cells positively selected for CCR7, excluding terminally differentiated effector memory CD45RA+ cells. What was sequenced was naive CD8+ T cells from PBMCs. The receptors come from a man between 18 and 29 years old in good health. Some clones in this sample may be carry-over from other donors' samples.

A single count supports this clone. The V and J genes are TRBV6-5 and TRBJ1-5; the D is unclear. Trimming pared 5 bases from V and 6 bases from J, leaving 8 bases between. Germline V gene lookup returns CDR1 MNHEY and CDR2 SVGAGI. The CDR3 length is 12 residues. The CDR3 DNA is TGTGCCAGCAGTCGGGAAGGTCAGCCCCAGCATTTT. Translation: CASSREGQPQHF.

This clone showed up just once. The V gene is TRBV27, the J gene TRBJ2-7; 7 positions match TRBD1. Unmatched junction bases numbered 8, after V lost 6 bases and J lost 3 bases. CDR1 MNHEY and CDR2 SMNVEV come from the germline V gene (reference sequence). This CDR3 contains 14 residues. CDR3 sequence: CASSLRDSVYEQYF. Here the CDR3 DNA reads TGTGCCAGCAGCCTCCGGGACAGCGTCTACGAGCAGTACTTC.

This rearrangement joins TRBV7-6 to TRBJ2-7, with 7 bases aligning to TRBD1. V shed 0 bases and J 5 bases; nucleotides not matched to a gene: 4. Germline V gives CDR1 SGHVS, CDR2 FNYEAQ. The CDR3 runs 14 residues. Written as DNA, the CDR3 is TGTGCCAGCAGCTTAGCGCACAGGGGAGACGAGCAGTACTTC. Amino acids: CASSLAHRGDEQYF.

The chain recombines TRBV25-1 with TRBJ2-1; D is uncertain. V lost 6 bases, J lost 4 bases, and 7 bases lay in between. The germline V gene encodes CDR1 MGHDK and CDR2 SYGVNS. The CDR3 length is 12 residues. CDR3 protein: CASRGGYNEQFF. The CDR3 region has the DNA TGTGCCAGCAGGGGCGGTTACAATGAGCAGTTCTTC. The whole variable domain, filled in from reference TRBV25-1 and TRBJ2-1, reads EADIYQTPRYLVIGTGKKITLECSQTMGHDKMYWYQQDPGMELHLIHYSYGVNSTEKGDLSSESTVSRIRTEHFPLTLESARPSHTSQYLCASRGGYNEQFFGPGTRLTVL.